What follows is one TCR beta chain and its context. What it recognizes is unknown. Other DNA sequences in the same sample also yield this CDR3. The data belong to a study of shared clonotypes between healthy human individuals. Study information: Plates per donor: three CD4 naive, three CD4 memory, two CD8 naive, one CD8 memory.

V shed 4 bases and J shed 1 base, with 9 bases lying between them. The CDR3 is made up of 14 amino acids. Germline V lookup: CDR1 SNHLY, CDR2 FYNNEI. Study-level points and caveats: Naive CD4 clonotypes were shared across a handful of donors at about 5.3%.

For sorted subsets, about 200 ng DNA per replicate equaled around 28,000 T cell genomes. The method was immunoSEQ multiplex PCR; TCRdb's version includes in-frame clones alone and lacks a portion of them. Among about 770,000 clones listed, 72% were seen once. Sequenced: memory CD4+ T cells sorted from blood. Noted subset: CD45RA-negative fraction. J is TRBJ2-3 and V is TRBV2; TRBD1 is a possible D gene (5 bases). The clonotype comes from a woman in her 30s in good health. The CDR3 DNA reads as TGTGCCAGCAGTGGTGACAGAGGCACAGATACGCAGTATTTT. Protein: CASSGDRGTDTQYF.